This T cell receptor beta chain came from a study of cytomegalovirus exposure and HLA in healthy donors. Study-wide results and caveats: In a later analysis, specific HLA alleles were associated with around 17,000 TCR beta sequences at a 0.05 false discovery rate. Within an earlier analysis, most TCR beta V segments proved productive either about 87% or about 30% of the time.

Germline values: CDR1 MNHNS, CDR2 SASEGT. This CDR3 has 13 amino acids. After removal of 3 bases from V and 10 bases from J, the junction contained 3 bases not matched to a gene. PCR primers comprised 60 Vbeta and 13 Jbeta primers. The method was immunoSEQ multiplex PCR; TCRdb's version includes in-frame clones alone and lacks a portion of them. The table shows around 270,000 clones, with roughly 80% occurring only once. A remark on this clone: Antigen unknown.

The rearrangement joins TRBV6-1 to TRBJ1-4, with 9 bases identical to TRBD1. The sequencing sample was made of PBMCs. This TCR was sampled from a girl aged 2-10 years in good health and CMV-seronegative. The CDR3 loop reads CASSEGTGIKLFF. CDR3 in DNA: TGTGCCAGCAGTGAGGGGACAGGGATAAAACTGTTTTTT.